One TCR beta chain is described in this entry. The CDR3 loop spans 12 amino acids. The V and J ends lost 6 bases and 8 bases, in that order; junction bases with no gene match: 4. TCRdb itself ran the 5' RACE reads through MiXCR, one entry per CDR3 protein. The sample shows 7,500 to 10,000 distinct CDR3 sequences, roughly 60% of them seen only once. This rearrangement joins TRBV12-3 or TRBV12-4 to TRBJ1-2, with 9 positions matching TRBD1. What was sequenced was tumor-infiltrating memory CD4+ T cells sorted from the breast tumor. Subset in this sample: memory CD4+ T cells, CD4+CD45RO+CD25-. The origin of this receptor is a female donor with breast cancer. The DNA for the CDR3 is TGTGCCAGCAGACGGACAGGGGTCGGCTACACCTTC. Translated: CASRRTGVGYTF.